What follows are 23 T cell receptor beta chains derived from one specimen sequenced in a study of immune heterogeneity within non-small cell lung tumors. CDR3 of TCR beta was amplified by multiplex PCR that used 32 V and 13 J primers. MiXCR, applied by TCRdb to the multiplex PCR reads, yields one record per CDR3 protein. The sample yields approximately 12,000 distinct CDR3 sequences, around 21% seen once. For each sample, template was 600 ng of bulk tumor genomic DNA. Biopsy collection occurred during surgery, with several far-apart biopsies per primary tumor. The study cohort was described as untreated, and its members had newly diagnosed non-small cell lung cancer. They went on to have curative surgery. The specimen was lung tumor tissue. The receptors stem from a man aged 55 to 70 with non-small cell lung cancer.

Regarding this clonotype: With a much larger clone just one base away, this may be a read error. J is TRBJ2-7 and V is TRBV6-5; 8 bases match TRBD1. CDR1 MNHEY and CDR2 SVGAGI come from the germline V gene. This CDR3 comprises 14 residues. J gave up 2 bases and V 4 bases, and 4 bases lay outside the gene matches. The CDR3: CASSSTGVPYEQYF. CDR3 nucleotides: TGTGCCAGCAGTTCGACAGGGGTCCCCTACGAGCAGTACTTC.

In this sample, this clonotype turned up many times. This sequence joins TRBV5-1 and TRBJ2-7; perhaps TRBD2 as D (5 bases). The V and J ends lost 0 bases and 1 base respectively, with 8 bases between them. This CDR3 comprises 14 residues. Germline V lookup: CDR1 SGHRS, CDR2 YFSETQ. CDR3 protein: CASSLATRSYEQYF. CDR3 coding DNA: TGCGCCAGCAGCTTGGCAACTAGATCCTACGAGCAGTACTTC.

The CDR3 here is CSASPAGGNEKLFF. The CDR3 DNA sequence: TGCAGTGCTAGCCCAGCCGGAGGTAATGAAAAACTGTTTTTT. The chain employs TRBV20-1 and TRBJ1-4; no definite D call. The CDR3 totals 14 residues. With 3 bases removed from V and 4 bases from J, the gap between germline ends came to 12 bases. The germline gives CDR1 DFQATT, CDR2 SNEGSKA (reference sequence).

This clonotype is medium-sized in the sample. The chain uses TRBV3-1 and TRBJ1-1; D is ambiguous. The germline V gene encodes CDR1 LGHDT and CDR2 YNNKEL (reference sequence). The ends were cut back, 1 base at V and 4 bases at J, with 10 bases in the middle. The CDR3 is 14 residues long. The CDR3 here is CASSQGLGSTEAFF. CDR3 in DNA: TGTGCCAGCAGCCAAGGTCTGGGTTCCACTGAAGCTTTCTTT.

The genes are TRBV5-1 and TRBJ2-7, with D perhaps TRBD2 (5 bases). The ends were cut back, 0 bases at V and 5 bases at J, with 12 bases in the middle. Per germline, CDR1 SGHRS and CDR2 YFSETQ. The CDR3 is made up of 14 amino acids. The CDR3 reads CASSLVLGSDEQYF. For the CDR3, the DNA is TGCGCCAGCAGCTTGGTGCTTGGGAGCGACGAGCAGTACTTC.

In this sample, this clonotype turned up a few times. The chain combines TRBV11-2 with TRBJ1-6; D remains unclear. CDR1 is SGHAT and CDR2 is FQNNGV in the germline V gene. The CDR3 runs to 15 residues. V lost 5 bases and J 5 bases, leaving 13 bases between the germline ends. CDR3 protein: CASSPTDENNSPLHF. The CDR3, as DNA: TGTGCCAGCAGCCCCACGGACGAAAATAATTCACCCCTCCACTTT.

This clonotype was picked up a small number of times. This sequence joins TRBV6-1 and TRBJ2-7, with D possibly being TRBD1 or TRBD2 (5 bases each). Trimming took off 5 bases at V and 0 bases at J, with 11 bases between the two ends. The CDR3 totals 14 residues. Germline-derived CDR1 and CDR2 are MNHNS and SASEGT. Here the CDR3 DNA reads TGTGCCAGCAGTCGTCGGGACGTCTCCTACGAGCAGTACTTC. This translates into CASSRRDVSYEQYF.

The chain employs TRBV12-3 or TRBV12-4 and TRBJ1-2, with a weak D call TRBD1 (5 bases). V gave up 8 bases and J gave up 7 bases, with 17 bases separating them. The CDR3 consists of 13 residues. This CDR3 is CASVGGGVGGYTF. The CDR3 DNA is TGTGCCAGCGTCGGGGGGGGGGTGGGTGGCTACACCTTC.

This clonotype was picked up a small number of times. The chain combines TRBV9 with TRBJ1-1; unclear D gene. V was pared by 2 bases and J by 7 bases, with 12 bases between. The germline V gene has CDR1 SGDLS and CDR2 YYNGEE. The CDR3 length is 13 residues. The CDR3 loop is CASSVVPYFEAFF. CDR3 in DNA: TGTGCCAGCAGCGTCGTCCCCTACTTTGAAGCTTTCTTT.

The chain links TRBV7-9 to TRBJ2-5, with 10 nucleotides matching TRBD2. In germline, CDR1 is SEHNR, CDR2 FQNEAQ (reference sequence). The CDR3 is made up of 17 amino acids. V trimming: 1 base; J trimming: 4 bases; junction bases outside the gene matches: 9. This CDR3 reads CASSLGGLAGVVETQYF. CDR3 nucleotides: TGTGCCAGCAGCTTAGGGGGGCTAGCGGGAGTGGTAGAGACCCAGTACTTC.

CDR3: CSARRGVGTDTQYF. The CDR3 DNA sequence: TGCAGTGCTAGGAGGGGGGTTGGGACAGATACGCAGTATTTT. V and J are TRBV20-1 and TRBJ2-3; perhaps D is TRBD1 or TRBD2 (6 bases each). The CDR3 runs to 14 residues. Trimming removed 3 bases from V and 3 bases from J, with 13 bases in between. Germline V gene sequence: CDR1 DFQATT, CDR2 SNEGSKA (reference sequence).

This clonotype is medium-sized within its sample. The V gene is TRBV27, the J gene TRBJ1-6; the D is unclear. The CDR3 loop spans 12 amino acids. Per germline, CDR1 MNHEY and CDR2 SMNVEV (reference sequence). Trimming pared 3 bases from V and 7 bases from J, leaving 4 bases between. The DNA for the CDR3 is TGTGCCAGCAGTTTTGGGAATTCACCCCTCCACTTT. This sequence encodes CASSFGNSPLHF.

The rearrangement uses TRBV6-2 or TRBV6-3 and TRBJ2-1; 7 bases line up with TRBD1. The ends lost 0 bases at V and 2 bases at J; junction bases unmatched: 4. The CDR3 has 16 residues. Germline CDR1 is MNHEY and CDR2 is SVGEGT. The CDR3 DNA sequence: TGTGCCAGCAGTTACTCTTTGGGACAGCCCTACAATGAGCAGTTCTTC. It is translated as CASSYSLGQPYNEQFF.

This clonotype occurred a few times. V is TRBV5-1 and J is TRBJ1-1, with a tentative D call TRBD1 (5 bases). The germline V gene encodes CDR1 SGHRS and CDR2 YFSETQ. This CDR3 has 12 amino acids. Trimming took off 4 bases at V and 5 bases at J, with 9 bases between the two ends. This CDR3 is CASSPQGTEAFF. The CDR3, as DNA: TGCGCCAGCAGCCCTCAGGGAACTGAAGCTTTCTTT. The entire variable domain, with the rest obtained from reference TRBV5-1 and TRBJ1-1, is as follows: KAGVTQTPRYLIKTRGQQVTLSCSPISGHRSVSWYQQTPGQGLQFLFEYFSETQRNKGNFPGRFSGRQFSNSRSEMNVSTLELGDSALYLCASSPQGTEAFFGQGTRLTVV.

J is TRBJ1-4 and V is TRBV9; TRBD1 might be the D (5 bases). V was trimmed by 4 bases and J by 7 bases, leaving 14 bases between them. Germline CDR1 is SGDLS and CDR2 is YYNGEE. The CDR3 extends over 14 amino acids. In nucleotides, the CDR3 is TGTGCCAGCAGCCTCGGGGGGGAAGCTGAAAAACTGTTTTTT. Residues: CASSLGGEAEKLFF. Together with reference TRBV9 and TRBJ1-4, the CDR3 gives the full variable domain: DSGVTQTPKHLITATGQRVTLRCSPRSGDLSVYWYQQSLDQGLQFLIQYYNGEERAKGNILERFSAQQFPDLHSELNLSSLELGDSALYFCASSLGGEAEKLFFGSGTQLSVL.

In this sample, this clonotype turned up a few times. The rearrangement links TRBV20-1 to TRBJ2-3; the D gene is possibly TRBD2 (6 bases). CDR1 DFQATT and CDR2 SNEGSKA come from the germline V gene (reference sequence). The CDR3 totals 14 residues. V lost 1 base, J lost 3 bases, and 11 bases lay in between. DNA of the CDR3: TGCAGTGCTAGAGCGGGAGCGAAAACAGATACGCAGTATTTT. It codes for CSARAGAKTDTQYF.

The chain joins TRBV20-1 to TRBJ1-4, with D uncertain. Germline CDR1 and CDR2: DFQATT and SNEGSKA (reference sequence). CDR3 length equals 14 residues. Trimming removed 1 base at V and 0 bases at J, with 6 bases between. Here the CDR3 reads CSARGGATNEKLFF. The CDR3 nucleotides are TGCAGTGCTAGAGGTGGGGCAACTAATGAAAAACTGTTTTTT.

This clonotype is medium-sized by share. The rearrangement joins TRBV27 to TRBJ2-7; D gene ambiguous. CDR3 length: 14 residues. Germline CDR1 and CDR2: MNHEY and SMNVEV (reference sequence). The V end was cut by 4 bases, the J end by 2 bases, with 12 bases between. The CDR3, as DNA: TGTGCCAGCAGTTGGGCAGGATTTACCTACGAGCAGTACTTC. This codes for CASSWAGFTYEQYF.

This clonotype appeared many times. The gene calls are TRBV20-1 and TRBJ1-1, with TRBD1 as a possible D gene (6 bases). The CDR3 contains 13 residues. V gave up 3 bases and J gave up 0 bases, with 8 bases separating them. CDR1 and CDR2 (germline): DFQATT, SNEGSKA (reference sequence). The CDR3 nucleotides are TGCAGTGCTAGTCAGGGGATGAACACTGAAGCTTTCTTT. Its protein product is CSASQGMNTEAFF.

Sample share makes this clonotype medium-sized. The CDR3 DNA is TGTGCCAGCAGTTCAGAAACAGGGGAGCCTAATGAAAAACTGTTTTTT. Protein: CASSSETGEPNEKLFF. The chain couples TRBV6-1 to TRBJ1-4; 7 bases match TRBD1. Germline trimming cut 5 bases from V and 3 bases from J; bases unmatched to any gene: 9. This CDR3 spans 16 amino acids. The germline V gene has CDR1 MNHNS and CDR2 SASEGT.

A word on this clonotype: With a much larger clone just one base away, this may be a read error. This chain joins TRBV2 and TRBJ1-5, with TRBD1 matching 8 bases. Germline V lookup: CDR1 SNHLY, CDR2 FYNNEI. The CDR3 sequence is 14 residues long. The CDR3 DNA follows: TGTGTCAGTCGACAGGGGTCTAGCAATCAGCCCCAGCATTTT. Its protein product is CVSRQGSSNQPQHF.

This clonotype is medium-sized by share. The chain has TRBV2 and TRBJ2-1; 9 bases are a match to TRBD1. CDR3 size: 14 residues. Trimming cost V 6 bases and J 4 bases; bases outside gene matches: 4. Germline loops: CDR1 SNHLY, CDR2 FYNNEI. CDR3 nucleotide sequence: TGTGCCAGCAGGGGACAGGGTCATTACAATGAGCAGTTCTTC. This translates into CASRGQGHYNEQFF.

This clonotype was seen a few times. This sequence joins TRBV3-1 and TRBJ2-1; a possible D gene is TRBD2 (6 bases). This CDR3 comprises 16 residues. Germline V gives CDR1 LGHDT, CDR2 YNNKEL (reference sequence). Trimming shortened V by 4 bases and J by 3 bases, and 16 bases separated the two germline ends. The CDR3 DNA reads TGTGCCAGCAGCCGGTGGACGGGAGTGAACTACAATGAGCAGTTCTTC. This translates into CASSRWTGVNYNEQFF.